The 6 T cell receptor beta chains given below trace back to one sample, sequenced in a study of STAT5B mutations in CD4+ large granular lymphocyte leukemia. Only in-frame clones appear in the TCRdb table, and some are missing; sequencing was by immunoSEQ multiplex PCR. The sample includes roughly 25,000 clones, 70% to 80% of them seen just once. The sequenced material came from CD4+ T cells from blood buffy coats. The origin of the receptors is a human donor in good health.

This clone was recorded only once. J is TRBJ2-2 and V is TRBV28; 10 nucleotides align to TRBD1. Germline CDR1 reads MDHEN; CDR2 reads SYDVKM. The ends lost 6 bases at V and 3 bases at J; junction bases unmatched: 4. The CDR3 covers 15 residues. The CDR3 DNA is TGTGCCAGCAGGAACGGACAGGGGGACACCGGGGAGCTGTTTTTT. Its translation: CASRNGQGDTGELFF. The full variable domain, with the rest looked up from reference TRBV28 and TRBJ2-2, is DVKVTQSSRYLVKRTGEKVFLECVQDMDHENMFWYRQDPGLGLRLIYFSYDVKMKEKGDIPEGYSVSREKKERFSLILESASTNQTSMYLCASRNGQGDTGELFFGEGSRLTVL.

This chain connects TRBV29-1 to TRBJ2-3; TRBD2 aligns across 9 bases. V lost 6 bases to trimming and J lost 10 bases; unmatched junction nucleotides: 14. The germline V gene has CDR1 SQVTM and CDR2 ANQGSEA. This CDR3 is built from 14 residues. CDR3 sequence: CSVPTGLAGSSQYF. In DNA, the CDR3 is TGCAGCGTCCCAACGGGGCTAGCGGGGTCGTCGCAGTATTTT.

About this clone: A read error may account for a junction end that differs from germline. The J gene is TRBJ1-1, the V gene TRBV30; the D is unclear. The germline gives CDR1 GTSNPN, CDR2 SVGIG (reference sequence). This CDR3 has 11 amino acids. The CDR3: CARGLDTEAFF. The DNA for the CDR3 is TGCGCGCGGGGTCTAGACACTGAAGCTTTCTTT.

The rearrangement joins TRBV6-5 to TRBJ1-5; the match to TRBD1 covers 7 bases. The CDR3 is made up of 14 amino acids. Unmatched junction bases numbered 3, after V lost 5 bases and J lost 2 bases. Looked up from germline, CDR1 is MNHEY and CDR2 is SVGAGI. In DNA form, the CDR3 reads TGTGCCAGCAGTACCGACAGGGGCAATCAGCCCCAGCATTTT. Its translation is CASSTDRGNQPQHF.

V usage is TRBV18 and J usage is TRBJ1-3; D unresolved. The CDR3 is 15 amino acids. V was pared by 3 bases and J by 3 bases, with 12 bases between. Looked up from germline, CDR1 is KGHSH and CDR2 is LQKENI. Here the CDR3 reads CASSPGRSGGNTIYF. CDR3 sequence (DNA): TGTGCCAGCTCACCCGGGAGATCGGGTGGAAACACCATATATTTT. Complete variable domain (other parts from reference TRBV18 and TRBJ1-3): NAGVMQNPRHLVRRRGQEARLRCSPMKGHSHVYWYRQLPEEGLKFMVYLQKENIIDESGMPKERFSAEFPKEGPSILRIQQVVRGDSAAYFCASSPGRSGGNTIYFGEGSWLTVV.

The CDR3 reads CASSKTGSRETQYF. The CDR3 DNA sequence: TGTGCCAGCAGCAAAACAGGGTCTCGGGAGACCCAGTACTTC. V and J are TRBV28 and TRBJ2-5, with a weak D call TRBD1 (6 bases). V was pared by 6 bases and J by 5 bases, with 16 bases between. Looked up from germline, CDR1 is MDHEN and CDR2 is SYDVKM. CDR3 length equals 14 residues.